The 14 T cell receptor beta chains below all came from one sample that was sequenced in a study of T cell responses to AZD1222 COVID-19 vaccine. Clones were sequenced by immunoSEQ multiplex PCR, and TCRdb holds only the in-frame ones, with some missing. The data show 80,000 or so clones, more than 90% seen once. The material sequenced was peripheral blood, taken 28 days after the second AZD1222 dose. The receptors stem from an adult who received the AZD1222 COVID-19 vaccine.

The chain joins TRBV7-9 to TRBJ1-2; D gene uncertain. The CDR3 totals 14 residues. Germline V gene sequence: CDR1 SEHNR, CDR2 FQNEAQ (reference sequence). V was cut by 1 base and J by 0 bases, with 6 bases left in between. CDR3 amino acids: CASSLDGANYGYTF. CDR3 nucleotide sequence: TGTGCCAGCAGCTTAGACGGAGCTAACTATGGCTACACCTTC.

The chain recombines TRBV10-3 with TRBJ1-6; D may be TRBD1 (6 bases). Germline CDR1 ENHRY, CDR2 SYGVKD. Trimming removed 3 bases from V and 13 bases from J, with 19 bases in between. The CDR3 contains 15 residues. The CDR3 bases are TGTGCCATCAGTGACGCCAGGGGCGGTCGGTCCCCCCTCCACTTT. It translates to CAISDARGGRSPLHF.

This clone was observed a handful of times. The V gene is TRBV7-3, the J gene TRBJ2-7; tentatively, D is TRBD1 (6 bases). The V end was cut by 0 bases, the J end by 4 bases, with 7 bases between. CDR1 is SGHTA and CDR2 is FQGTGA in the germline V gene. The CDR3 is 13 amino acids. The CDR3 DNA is TGTGCCAGCAGCTTAACCAGGGGATACGAGCAGTACTTC. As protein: CASSLTRGYEQYF.

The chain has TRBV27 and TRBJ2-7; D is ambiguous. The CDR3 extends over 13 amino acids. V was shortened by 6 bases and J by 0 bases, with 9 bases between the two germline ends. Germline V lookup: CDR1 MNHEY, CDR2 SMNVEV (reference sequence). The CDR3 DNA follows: TGTGCCAGCAGCTCCCTACCCTCCTACGAGCAGTACTTC. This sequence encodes CASSSLPSYEQYF.

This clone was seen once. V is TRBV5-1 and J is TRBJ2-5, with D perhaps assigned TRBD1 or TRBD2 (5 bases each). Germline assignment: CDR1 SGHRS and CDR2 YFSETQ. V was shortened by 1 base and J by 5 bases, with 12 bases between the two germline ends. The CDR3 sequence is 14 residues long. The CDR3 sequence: CASSLSGGGETQYF. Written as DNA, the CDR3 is TGCGCCAGCAGCTTGTCTGGGGGTGGGGAGACCCAGTACTTC. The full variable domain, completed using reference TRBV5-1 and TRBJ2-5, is KAGVTQTPRYLIKTRGQQVTLSCSPISGHRSVSWYQQTPGQGLQFLFEYFSETQRNKGNFPGRFSGRQFSNSRSEMNVSTLELGDSALYLCASSLSGGGETQYFGPGTRLLVL.

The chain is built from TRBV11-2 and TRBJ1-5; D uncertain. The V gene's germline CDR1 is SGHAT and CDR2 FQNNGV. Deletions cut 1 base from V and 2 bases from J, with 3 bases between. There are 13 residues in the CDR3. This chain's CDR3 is CASSLGRNQPQHF. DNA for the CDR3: TGTGCCAGCAGCTTAGGGCGCAATCAGCCCCAGCATTTT.

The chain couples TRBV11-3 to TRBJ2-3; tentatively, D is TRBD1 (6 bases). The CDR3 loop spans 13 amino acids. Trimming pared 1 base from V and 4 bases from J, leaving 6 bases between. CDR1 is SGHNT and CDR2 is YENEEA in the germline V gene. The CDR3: CASSLGTADTQYF. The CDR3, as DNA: TGTGCCAGCAGCTTAGGGACAGCAGATACGCAGTATTTT. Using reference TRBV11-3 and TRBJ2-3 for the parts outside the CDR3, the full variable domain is EAGVVQSPRYKIIEKKQPVAFWCNPISGHNTLYWYLQNLGQGPELLIRYENEEAVDDSQLPKDRFSAERLKGVDSTLKIQPAELGDSAVYLCASSLGTADTQYFGPGTRLTVL.

In DNA, the CDR3 is TGTGCCAGCAGCTTCGGTAGGGGGAACACTGAAGCTTTCTTT. Its translation is CASSFGRGNTEAFF. This rearrangement joins TRBV5-4 to TRBJ1-1; tentative D call: TRBD1 (5 bases). CDR3 length: 14 residues. V lost 2 bases and J lost 1, with 9 bases in between. The germline V gene has CDR1 SGHNT and CDR2 YYREEE (reference sequence).

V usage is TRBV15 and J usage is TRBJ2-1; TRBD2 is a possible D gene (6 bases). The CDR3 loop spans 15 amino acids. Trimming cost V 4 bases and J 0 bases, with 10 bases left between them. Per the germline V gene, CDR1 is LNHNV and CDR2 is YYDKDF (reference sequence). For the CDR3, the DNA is TGTGCCACCAGCACCACTAGCAACTCCTACAATGAGCAGTTCTTC. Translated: CATSTTSNSYNEQFF.

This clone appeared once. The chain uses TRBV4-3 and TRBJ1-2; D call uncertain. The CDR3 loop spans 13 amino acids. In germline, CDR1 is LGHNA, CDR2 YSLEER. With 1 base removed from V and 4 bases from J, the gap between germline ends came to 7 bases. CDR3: CASSQVSGYGYTF. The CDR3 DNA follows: TGCGCCAGCAGCCAAGTCAGCGGCTATGGCTACACCTTC.

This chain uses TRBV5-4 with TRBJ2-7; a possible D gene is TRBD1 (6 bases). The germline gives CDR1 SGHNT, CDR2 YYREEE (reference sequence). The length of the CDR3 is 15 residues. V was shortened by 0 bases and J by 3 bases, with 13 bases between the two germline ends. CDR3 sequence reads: CASSLEDRAFYEQYF. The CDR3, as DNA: TGTGCCAGCAGCTTGGAGGACAGAGCCTTCTACGAGCAGTACTTC.

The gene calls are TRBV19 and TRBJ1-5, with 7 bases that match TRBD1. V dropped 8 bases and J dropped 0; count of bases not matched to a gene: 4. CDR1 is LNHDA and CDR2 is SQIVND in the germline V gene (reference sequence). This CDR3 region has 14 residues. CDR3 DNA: TGTGCCAGTTCGGGACAGTATAGCAATCAGCCCCAGCATTTT. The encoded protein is CASSGQYSNQPQHF.

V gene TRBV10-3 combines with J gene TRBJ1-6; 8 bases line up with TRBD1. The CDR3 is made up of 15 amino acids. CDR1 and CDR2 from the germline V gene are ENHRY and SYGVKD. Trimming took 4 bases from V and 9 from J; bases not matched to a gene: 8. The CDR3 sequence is CAISADRGEASPLHF. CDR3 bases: TGTGCCATCAGTGCCGACAGGGGAGAAGCTTCACCCCTCCACTTT.

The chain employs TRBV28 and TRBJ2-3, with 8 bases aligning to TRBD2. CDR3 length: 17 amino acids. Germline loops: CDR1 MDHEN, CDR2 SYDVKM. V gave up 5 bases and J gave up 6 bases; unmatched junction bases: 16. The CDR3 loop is CASSPPLYGRASDTQYF. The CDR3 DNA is TGTGCCAGCAGTCCGCCTCTATACGGGAGGGCCTCGGATACGCAGTATTTT. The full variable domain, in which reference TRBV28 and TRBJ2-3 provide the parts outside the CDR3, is DVKVTQSSRYLVKRTGEKVFLECVQDMDHENMFWYRQDPGLGLRLIYFSYDVKMKEKGDIPEGYSVSREKKERFSLILESASTNQTSMYLCASSPPLYGRASDTQYFGPGTRLTVL.